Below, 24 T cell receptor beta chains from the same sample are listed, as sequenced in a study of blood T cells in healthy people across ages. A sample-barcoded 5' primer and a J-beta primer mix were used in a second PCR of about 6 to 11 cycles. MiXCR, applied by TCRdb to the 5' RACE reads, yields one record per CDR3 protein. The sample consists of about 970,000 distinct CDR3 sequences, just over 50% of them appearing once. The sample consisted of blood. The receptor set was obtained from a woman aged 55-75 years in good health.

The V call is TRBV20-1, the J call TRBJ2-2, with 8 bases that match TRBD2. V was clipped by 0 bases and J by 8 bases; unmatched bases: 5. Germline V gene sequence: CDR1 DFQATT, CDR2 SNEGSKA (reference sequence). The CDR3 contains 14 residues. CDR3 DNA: TGCAGTGCTAGAGATCGGGAGGGCCCTGGGGAGCTGTTTTTT. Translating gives CSARDREGPGELFF.

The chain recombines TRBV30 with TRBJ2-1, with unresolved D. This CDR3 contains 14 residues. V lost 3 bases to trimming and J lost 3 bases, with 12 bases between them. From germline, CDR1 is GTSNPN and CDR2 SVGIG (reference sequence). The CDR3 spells CAWRVRYFYNEQFF. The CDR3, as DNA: TGTGCCTGGAGGGTCCGGTACTTCTACAATGAGCAGTTCTTC.

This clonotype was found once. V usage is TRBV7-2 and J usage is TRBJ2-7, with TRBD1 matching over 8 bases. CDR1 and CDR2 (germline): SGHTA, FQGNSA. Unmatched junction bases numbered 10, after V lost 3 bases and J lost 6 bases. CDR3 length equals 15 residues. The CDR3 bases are TGTGCCAGCAGCTTGGGTCAAGGCAGGGGGCGCGAGCAGTACTTC. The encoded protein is CASSLGQGRGREQYF.

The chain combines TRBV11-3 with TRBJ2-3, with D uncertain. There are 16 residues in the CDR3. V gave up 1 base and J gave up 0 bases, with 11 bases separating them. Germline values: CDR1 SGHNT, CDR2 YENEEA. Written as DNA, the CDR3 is TGTGCCAGCAGCTTAGGACGCCGGTTTAGCACAGATACGCAGTATTTT. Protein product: CASSLGRRFSTDTQYF.

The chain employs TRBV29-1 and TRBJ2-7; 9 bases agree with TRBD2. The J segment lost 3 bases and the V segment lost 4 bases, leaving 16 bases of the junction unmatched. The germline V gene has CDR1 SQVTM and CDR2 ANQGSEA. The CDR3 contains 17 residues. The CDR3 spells CSVAPGLGASGVYEQYF. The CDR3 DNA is TGCAGCGTTGCTCCGGGACTGGGGGCTAGCGGGGTCTACGAGCAGTACTTC.

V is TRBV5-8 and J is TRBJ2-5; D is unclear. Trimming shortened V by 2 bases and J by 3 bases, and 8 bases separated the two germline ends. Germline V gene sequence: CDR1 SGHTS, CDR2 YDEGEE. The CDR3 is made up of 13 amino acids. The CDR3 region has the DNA TGTGCCAGCAGCTTTTTTCGCAAAGAGACCCAGTACTTC. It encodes CASSFFRKETQYF.

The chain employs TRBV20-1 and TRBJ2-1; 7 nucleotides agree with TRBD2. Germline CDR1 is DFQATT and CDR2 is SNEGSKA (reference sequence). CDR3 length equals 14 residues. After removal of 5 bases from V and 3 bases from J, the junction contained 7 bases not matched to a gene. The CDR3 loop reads CSAAQGGGYNEQFF. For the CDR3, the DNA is TGCAGTGCTGCCCAGGGCGGGGGCTACAATGAGCAGTTCTTC.

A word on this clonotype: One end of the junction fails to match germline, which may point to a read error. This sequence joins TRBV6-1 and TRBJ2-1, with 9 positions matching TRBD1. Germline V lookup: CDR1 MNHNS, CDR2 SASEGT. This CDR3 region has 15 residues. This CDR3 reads CASSELGQGYNERFF. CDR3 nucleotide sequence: TGTGCCAGCAGTGAATTGGGACAGGGTTACAATGAGCGGTTCTTC.

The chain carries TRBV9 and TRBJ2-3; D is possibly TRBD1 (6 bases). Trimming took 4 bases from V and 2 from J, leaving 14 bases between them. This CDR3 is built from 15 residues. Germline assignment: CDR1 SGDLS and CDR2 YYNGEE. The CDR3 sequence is CASSLQGFLTDTQYF. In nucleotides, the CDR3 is TGTGCCAGCAGCTTACAGGGTTTCCTCACAGATACGCAGTATTTT.

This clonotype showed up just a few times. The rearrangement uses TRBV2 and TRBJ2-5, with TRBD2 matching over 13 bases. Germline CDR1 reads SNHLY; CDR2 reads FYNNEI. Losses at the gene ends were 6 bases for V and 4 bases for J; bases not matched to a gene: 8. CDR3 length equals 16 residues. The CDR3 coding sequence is TGTGCCAGCAGGAGGACTAGCGGGAGAGGTGGAGAGACCCAGTACTTC. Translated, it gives CASRRTSGRGGETQYF.

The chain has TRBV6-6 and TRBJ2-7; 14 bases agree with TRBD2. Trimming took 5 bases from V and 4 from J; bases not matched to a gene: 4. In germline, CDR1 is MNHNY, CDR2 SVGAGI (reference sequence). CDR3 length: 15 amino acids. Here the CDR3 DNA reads TGTGCCAGCAGTGGTCGGACTAGCGGGAGGTACGAGCAGTACTTC. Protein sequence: CASSGRTSGRYEQYF.

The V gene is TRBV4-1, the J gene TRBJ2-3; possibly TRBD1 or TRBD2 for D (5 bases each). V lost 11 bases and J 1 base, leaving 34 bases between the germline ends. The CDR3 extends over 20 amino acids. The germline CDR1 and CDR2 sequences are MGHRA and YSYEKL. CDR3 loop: CACTSNSGWETPVRTDTQYF. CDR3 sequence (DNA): TGCGCCTGCACCTCAAACTCAGGGTGGGAGACCCCCGTCCGCACAGATACGCAGTATTTT.

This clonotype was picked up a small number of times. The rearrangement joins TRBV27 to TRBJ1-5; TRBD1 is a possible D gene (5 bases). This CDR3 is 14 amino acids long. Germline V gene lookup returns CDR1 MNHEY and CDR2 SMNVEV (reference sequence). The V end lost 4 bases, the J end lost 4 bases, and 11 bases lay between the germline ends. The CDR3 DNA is TGTGCCAGCAGTTGGGGGGACGGTAATCAGCCCCAGCATTTT. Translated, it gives CASSWGDGNQPQHF.

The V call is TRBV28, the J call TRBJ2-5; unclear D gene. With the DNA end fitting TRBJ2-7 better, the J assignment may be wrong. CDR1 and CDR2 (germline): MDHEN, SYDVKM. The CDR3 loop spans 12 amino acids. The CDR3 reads CASNSISYEQYF. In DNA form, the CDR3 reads TGTGCCAGCAACTCCATTTCCTACGAGCAGTACTTC.

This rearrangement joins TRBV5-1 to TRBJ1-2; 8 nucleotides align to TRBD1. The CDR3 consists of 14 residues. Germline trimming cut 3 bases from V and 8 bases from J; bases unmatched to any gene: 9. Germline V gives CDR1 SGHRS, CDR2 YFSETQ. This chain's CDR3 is CASSYDQGAEGYTF. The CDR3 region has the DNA TGCGCCAGCAGCTATGACCAGGGGGCTGAAGGCTACACCTTC.

The CDR3 is CASSVGEGVNYEQYF. Here the CDR3 DNA reads TGTGCCAGCAGCGTAGGGGAAGGGGTCAACTACGAGCAGTACTTC. J is TRBJ2-7 and V is TRBV9; possible D gene TRBD1, 5 bases. V lost 0 bases and J lost 3, with 13 bases in between. This CDR3 spans 15 amino acids. CDR1 and CDR2 (germline): SGDLS, YYNGEE.

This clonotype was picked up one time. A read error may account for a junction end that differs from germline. CDR3: CVSSSRTGGNSPLHF. CDR3 bases: TGTGTCAGCAGCTCCCGGACAGGGGGGAATTCACCCCTCCACTTT. V gene TRBV7-9 combines with J gene TRBJ1-6; TRBD1 matches at 10 bases. The germline gives CDR1 SEHNR, CDR2 FQNEAQ (reference sequence). This CDR3 is 15 amino acids long.

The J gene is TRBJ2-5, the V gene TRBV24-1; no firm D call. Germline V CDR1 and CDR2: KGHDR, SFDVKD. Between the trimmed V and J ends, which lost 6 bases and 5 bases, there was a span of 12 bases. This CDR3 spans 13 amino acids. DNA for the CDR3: TGTGCCACCAGTTCGGGCGCACGGGAGACCCAGTACTTC. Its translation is CATSSGARETQYF.

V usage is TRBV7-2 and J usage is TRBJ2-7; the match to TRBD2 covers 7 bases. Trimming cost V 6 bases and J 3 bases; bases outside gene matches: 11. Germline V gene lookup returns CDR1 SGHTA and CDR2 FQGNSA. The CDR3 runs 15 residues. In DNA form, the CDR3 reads TGTGCCAGCAGTGATCGGGGGAGGGCCTACTACGAGCAGTACTTC. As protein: CASSDRGRAYYEQYF.

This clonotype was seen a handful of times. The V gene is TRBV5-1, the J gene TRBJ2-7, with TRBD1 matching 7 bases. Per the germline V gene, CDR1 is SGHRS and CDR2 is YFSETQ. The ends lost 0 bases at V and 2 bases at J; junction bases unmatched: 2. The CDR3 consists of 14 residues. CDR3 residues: CASSLGDSTYEQYF. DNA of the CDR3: TGCGCCAGCAGCTTGGGGGACAGTACCTACGAGCAGTACTTC.

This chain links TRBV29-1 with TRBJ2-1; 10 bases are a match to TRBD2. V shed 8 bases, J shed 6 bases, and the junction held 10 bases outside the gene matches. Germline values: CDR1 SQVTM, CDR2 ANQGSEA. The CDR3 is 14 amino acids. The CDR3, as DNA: TGCAGCATAGGGAGGACTAGCGGTACCAATGAGCAGTTCTTC. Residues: CSIGRTSGTNEQFF.

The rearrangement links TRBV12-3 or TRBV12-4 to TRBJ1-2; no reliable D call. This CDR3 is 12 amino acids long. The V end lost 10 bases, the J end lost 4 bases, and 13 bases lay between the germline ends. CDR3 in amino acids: CATKGGSYGYTF. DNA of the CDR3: TGTGCCACTAAGGGAGGAAGCTATGGCTACACCTTC.

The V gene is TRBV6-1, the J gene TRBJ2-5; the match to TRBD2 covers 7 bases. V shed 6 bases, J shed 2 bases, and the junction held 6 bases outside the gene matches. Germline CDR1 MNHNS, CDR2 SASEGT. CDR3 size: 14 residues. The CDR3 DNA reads TGTGCCAGCAGGCAGCGGGGTCGGCAAGAGACCCAGTACTTC. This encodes CASRQRGRQETQYF.

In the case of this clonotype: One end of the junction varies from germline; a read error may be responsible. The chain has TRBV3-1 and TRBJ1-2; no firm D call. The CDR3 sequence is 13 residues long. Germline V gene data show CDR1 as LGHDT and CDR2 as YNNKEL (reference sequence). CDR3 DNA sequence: TGTGCCAGCAGCCAAGTGGCTGGCTATGGCCACACCTTC. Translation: CASSQVAGYGHTF.